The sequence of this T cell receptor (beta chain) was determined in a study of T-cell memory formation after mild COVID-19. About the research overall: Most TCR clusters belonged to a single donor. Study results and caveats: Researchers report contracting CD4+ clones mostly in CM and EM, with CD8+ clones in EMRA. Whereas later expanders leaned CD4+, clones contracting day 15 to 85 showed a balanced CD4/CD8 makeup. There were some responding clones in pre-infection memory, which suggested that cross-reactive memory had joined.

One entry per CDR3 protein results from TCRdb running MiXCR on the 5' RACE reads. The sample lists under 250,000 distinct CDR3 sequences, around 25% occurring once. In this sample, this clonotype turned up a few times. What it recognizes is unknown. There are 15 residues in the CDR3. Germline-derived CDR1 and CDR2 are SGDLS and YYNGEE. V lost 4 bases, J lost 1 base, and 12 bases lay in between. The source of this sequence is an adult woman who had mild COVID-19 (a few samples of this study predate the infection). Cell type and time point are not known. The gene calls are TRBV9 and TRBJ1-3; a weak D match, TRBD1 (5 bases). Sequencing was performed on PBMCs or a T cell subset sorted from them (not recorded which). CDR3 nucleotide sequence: TGTGCCAGCAGCCCACAAGCAGGGTCTGGAAACACCATATATTTT. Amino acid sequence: CASSPQAGSGNTIYF. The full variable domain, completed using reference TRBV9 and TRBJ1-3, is DSGVTQTPKHLITATGQRVTLRCSPRSGDLSVYWYQQSLDQGLQFLIQYYNGEERAKGNILERFSAQQFPDLHSELNLSSLELGDSALYFCASSPQAGSGNTIYFGEGSWLTVV.